Following are 19 T cell receptor beta chains from one sample sequenced in a study of T cell repertoires in cytomegalovirus infection. TCRdb processed the reads anew with MiXCR; each CDR3 protein has one entry. The table includes roughly 230,000 distinct CDR3 sequences, 12% detected once. Sequenced sample: PBMCs. The receptor source for this set is a human donor in good health (CMV status not recorded). Some clones in this sample may be carry-over from other donors' samples.

The chain combines TRBV24-1 with TRBJ2-1; TRBD1 might be the D (6 bases). This CDR3 contains 16 residues. Germline V CDR1 and CDR2: KGHDR, SFDVKD. V lost 5 bases and J lost 8, with 21 bases in between. CDR3 sequence (DNA): TGTGCCACCAGTGGACCAGGGGCGAGGTTGGGGGATGAGCAGTTCTTC. As protein: CATSGPGARLGDEQFF.

This clonotype was detected ten times or more. CDR3 loop: CASSLAAGEPYEQYF. CDR3 sequence (DNA): TGTGCCAGCAGCTTAGCGGCGGGAGAACCCTACGAGCAGTACTTC. The V gene is TRBV7-2, the J gene TRBJ2-7; 7 bases map to TRBD2. Germline V CDR1 and CDR2: SGHTA, FQGNSA. The CDR3 is made up of 15 amino acids. V lost 0 bases, J lost 2 bases, and 4 bases stayed unmatched.

This clonotype was picked up many times. V and J are TRBV29-1 and TRBJ2-7, with D possibly matching TRBD1 (5 bases). The CDR3 totals 11 residues. Germline V gene lookup returns CDR1 SQVTM and CDR2 ANQGSEA. V dropped 3 bases and J dropped 2 bases, with 5 bases sitting between them. CDR3 sequence: CSVETAYEQYF. The CDR3, as DNA: TGCAGCGTTGAGACAGCCTACGAGCAGTACTTC.

The V and J genes are TRBV28 and TRBJ2-7, with 9 bases aligning to TRBD1. Trimming at V came to 3 bases and at J to 7 bases, leaving 1 base not matched to a gene. The CDR3 spans 12 residues. CDR1 is MDHEN and CDR2 is SYDVKM in the germline V gene. The CDR3 nucleotides read TGTGCCAGCAGTTTCGGGACAGGGGAGCAGTACTTC. Translating it yields CASSFGTGEQYF. The full variable domain, in which reference TRBV28 and TRBJ2-7 provide the parts outside the CDR3, is DVKVTQSSRYLVKRTGEKVFLECVQDMDHENMFWYRQDPGLGLRLIYFSYDVKMKEKGDIPEGYSVSREKKERFSLILESASTNQTSMYLCASSFGTGEQYFGPGTRLTVT.

This clonotype was seen many times. The rearrangement links TRBV5-6 to TRBJ2-7; D uncertain. The V end was cut by 0 bases, the J end by 0 bases, with 13 bases between. The germline V gene encodes CDR1 SGHDT and CDR2 YYEEEE. The CDR3 is 16 amino acids. The CDR3 nucleotides are TGTGCCAGCAGCTTGGCGGTGGCCCGCAACTCCTACGAGCAGTACTTC. Protein product: CASSLAVARNSYEQYF.

This clonotype was seen more than once but under ten times. The chain joins TRBV12-3 or TRBV12-4 to TRBJ2-1; perhaps TRBD2 as D (5 bases). The CDR3 consists of 13 residues. Trimming took 8 bases from V and 10 from J, leaving 18 bases between them. CDR3 loop: CASATLEVSEQFF. CDR3 coding DNA: TGTGCCAGCGCTACCTTGGAGGTGTCCGAGCAGTTCTTC.

This clonotype was seen a few times. This sequence joins TRBV4-1 and TRBJ1-5; weak D call: TRBD1 (5 bases). Per the germline V gene, CDR1 is MGHRA and CDR2 is YSYEKL. Trimming left V 0 bases short and J 3 bases short, with 9 bases between. The CDR3 sequence is 15 residues long. The DNA of the CDR3 is TGCGCCAGCAGCCAAGAACTACAGGTCAATCAGCCCCAGCATTTT. Protein product: CASSQELQVNQPQHF.

The chain has TRBV9 and TRBJ1-3; possibly TRBD1 for D (5 bases). The CDR3 length is 15 residues. Trimming took 0 bases from V and 4 from J, leaving 11 bases between them. CDR1 and CDR2 from the germline V gene are SGDLS and YYNGEE. The CDR3 loop is CASSVDEGNGNTIYF. The CDR3 DNA follows: TGTGCCAGCAGCGTAGATGAGGGGAACGGAAACACCATATATTTT.

The rearrangement joins TRBV20-1 to TRBJ2-5; 13 positions agree with TRBD2. The CDR3 extends over 16 amino acids. Per germline, CDR1 DFQATT and CDR2 SNEGSKA (reference sequence). Trimming cost V 1 base and J 1 base; bases outside gene matches: 3. The CDR3 nucleotides are TGCAGTGCTAGAGCGGGACTAGCGGGACTCCAAGAGACCCAGTACTTC. Translating it yields CSARAGLAGLQETQYF.

This clonotype occurred a few times. The gene calls are TRBV7-9 and TRBJ2-1, with 7 bases that match TRBD2. Germline V gene sequence: CDR1 SEHNR, CDR2 FQNEAQ (reference sequence). J was trimmed by 15 bases and V by 3 bases; bases with no gene match: 8. This CDR3 is 12 amino acids long. CDR3 sequence reads: CASSLGGEGRFF. CDR3 in DNA: TGTGCCAGCAGCTTGGGCGGGGAGGGTCGGTTCTTC. Supplemented by reference TRBV7-9 and TRBJ2-1, the full variable domain reads DTGVSQNPRHKITKRGQNVTFRCDPISEHNRLYWYRQTLGQGPEFLTYFQNEAQLEKSRLLSDRFSAERPKGSFSTLEIQRTEQGDSAMYLCASSLGGEGRFFGPGTRLTVL.

This clonotype was picked up many times. The chain uses TRBV7-2 and TRBJ2-4, with 14 nucleotides matching TRBD2. The CDR3 runs 19 residues. With V trimmed by 5 bases and J by 3 bases, 12 bases remained unmatched. Germline V gene sequence: CDR1 SGHTA, CDR2 FQGNSA. CDR3 region: CASSPLTSGRASGKNIQYF. The CDR3 bases are TGTGCCAGCAGCCCGTTGACTAGCGGGAGGGCCTCGGGCAAAAACATTCAGTACTTC.

This clonotype was seen only a few times. V gene TRBV30 combines with J gene TRBJ2-5; 9 positions match TRBD2. Trimming cost V 6 bases and J 1 base; bases outside gene matches: 3. The germline V gene has CDR1 GTSNPN and CDR2 SVGIG (reference sequence). The CDR3 runs to 13 residues. CDR3 nucleotides: TGTGCCTGTAGCGGGGGACTCCAAGAGACCCAGTACTTC. It specifies CACSGGLQETQYF.

The sample holds many counts of this clonotype. J is TRBJ2-2 and V is TRBV7-8, with 7 nucleotides matching TRBD2. Germline loops: CDR1 SGHVS, CDR2 FQNEAQ. The CDR3 is 16 residues long. The ends lost 5 bases at V and 2 bases at J; junction bases unmatched: 8. For the CDR3, the DNA is TGTGCCAGCAGCCCGACGGGGAGGGGAAACACCGGGGAGCTGTTTTTT. Its protein is CASSPTGRGNTGELFF.

V usage is TRBV13 and J usage is TRBJ2-3, with 10 nucleotides matching TRBD1. The CDR3 is made up of 14 amino acids. CDR1 is PRHDT and CDR2 is FYEKMQ in the germline V gene (reference sequence). Trimming cost V 8 bases and J 2 bases; bases outside gene matches: 4. CDR3 loop: CASSTGGPTDTQYF. In DNA, the CDR3 is TGTGCCAGCTCGACAGGGGGCCCCACAGATACGCAGTATTTT.

This clonotype was counted a few times. The gene calls are TRBV19 and TRBJ2-2, with TRBD2 matching 8 bases. V was pared by 5 bases and J by 4 bases, with 6 bases of the junction left unmatched. The germline gives CDR1 LNHDA, CDR2 SQIVND (reference sequence). The CDR3 spans 15 residues. In nucleotides, the CDR3 is TGTGCCAGTAGTGCAGGACTAGCAGTCACCGGGGAGCTGTTTTTT. Translated, it gives CASSAGLAVTGELFF.

This clonotype has at least ten counts. The genes are TRBV7-2 and TRBJ2-5, with 7 positions matching TRBD2. V gave up 5 bases and J gave up 4 bases; unmatched junction bases: 10. Germline values: CDR1 SGHTA, CDR2 FQGNSA. The CDR3 runs 15 residues. The CDR3 region is CASSAMREKGETQYF. CDR3 coding DNA: TGTGCCAGCAGCGCCATGCGGGAGAAGGGAGAGACCCAGTACTTC. The full variable domain, rest sourced from reference TRBV7-2 and TRBJ2-5, is GAGVSQSPSNKVTEKGKDVELRCDPISGHTALYWYRQSLGQGLEFLIYFQGNSAPDKSGLPSDRFSAERTGGSVSTLTIQRTQQEDSAVYLCASSAMREKGETQYFGPGTRLLVL.

There are many counts of this clonotype. This chain links TRBV7-2 with TRBJ2-7; D is undetermined. This CDR3 comprises 14 residues. V was shortened by 1 base and J by 3 bases, with 10 bases between the two germline ends. CDR1 and CDR2 (germline): SGHTA, FQGNSA. The CDR3 region is CASSLGNRFYEQYF. The CDR3 bases are TGTGCCAGCAGCTTAGGTAACAGATTCTACGAGCAGTACTTC. Full variable domain (remainder filled in from reference TRBV7-2 and TRBJ2-7): GAGVSQSPSNKVTEKGKDVELRCDPISGHTALYWYRQSLGQGLEFLIYFQGNSAPDKSGLPSDRFSAERTGGSVSTLTIQRTQQEDSAVYLCASSLGNRFYEQYFGPGTRLTVT.

There are a few counts of this clonotype. This rearrangement joins TRBV10-2 to TRBJ2-5; maybe TRBD1 (5 bases). V dropped 1 base and J dropped 5 bases, with 11 bases sitting between them. CDR3 length equals 14 residues. The V gene's germline CDR1 is WSHSY and CDR2 SAAADI. The CDR3 nucleotides read TGCGCCAGCAGTGAGTGGCAGGGTGGCGAGACCCAGTACTTC. The encoded protein is CASSEWQGGETQYF.

This clonotype was recorded at least ten times. The chain couples TRBV27 to TRBJ2-3; the D gene is possibly TRBD1 (5 bases). The V end lost 10 bases, the J end lost 2 bases, and 28 bases lay between the germline ends. This CDR3 spans 18 amino acids. Germline V gene data show CDR1 as MNHEY and CDR2 as SMNVEV (reference sequence). The CDR3 sequence is CATTQSDQGRNHTDTQYF. CDR3 in DNA: TGTGCCACTACCCAATCCGACCAGGGTAGGAATCACACAGATACGCAGTATTTT.